Detailed here is one T cell receptor (beta chain). The sample originates from a study of control samples from healthy donors and cancer patients. Sequencing used immunoSEQ multiplex PCR; TCRdb keeps in-frame clones, though not all of them. The sample carries 350,000 to 450,000 clones, 90% recorded once. Germline-derived CDR1 and CDR2 are MNHNS and SASEGT. This CDR3 has 14 amino acids. Between the trimmed V and J ends, which lost 2 bases and 0 bases, there was a span of 4 bases. The sample comprised PBMCs. The clonotype was recovered from a man in his forties with head and neck cancer. The rearrangement joins TRBV6-1 to TRBJ2-2; D gene ambiguous. The CDR3 loop reads CASSEKPNTGELFF. The CDR3 DNA reads TGTGCCAGCAGTGAAAAGCCGAACACCGGGGAGCTGTTTTTT.